The source of this TCR beta chain is a study of blood T cell repertoires in COVID-19. Data came from immunoSEQ multiplex PCR; TCRdb stores just in-frame clones and leaves some out. The sample yields roughly 180,000 clones, about 76% seen once. Germline CDR1 reads GTSNPN; CDR2 reads SVGIG (reference sequence). The CDR3 loop spans 12 amino acids. Trimming took 1 base from V and 10 from J, leaving 14 bases between them. The receptor's source is a woman between 45 and 60 years old with active or convalescent COVID-19. The specimen was peripheral blood. The rearrangement uses TRBV30 and TRBJ2-7; tentatively, D is TRBD2 (6 bases). This chain's CDR3 is CAWSEYGGIQYF. DNA of the CDR3: TGTGCCTGGAGTGAATATGGCGGGATTCAGTACTTC.